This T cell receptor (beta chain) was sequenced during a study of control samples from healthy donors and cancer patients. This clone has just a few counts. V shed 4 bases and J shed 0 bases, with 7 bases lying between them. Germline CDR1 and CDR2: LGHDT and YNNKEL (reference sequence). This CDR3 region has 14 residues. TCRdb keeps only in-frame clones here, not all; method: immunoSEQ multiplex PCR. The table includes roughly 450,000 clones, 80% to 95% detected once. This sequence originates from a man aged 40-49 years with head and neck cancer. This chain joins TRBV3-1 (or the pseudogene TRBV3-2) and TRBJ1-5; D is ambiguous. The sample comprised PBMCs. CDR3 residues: CASSPQNSNQPQHF. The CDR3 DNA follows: TGTGCCAGCAGCCCCCAGAATAGCAATCAGCCCCAGCATTTT.